This T cell receptor (beta chain) was sequenced in a study of cytomegalovirus exposure and HLA in healthy donors. V trimming: 4 bases; J trimming: 0 bases; junction bases outside the gene matches: 3. Germline CDR1 is LNHDA and CDR2 is SQIVND (reference sequence). This CDR3 has 15 residues. Study findings and constraints: That first-cohort TCR clusters tended to co-occur in the roughly 110 validation repertoires was found in a later analysis. In vitro, three CMV-associated chains proved specific for CMV antigens. The study labeled fewer than 200 TCR beta chains cytomegalovirus-associated.

Assay used: immunoSEQ multiplex PCR; TCRdb lists only in-frame clones, some missing. The sample contains hundreds of thousands of clones, roughly 87% of which appear only once. This clone was seen more than once but under ten times. No antigen is known for it. The source is a young woman in good health and CMV-seropositive. This chain joins TRBV19 and TRBJ1-2; 9 nucleotides align to TRBD1. What was sequenced was PBMCs. CDR3 DNA: TGTGCCAGTAGTACAGGGACAGGGCCTAACTATGGCTACACCTTC. As protein: CASSTGTGPNYGYTF.